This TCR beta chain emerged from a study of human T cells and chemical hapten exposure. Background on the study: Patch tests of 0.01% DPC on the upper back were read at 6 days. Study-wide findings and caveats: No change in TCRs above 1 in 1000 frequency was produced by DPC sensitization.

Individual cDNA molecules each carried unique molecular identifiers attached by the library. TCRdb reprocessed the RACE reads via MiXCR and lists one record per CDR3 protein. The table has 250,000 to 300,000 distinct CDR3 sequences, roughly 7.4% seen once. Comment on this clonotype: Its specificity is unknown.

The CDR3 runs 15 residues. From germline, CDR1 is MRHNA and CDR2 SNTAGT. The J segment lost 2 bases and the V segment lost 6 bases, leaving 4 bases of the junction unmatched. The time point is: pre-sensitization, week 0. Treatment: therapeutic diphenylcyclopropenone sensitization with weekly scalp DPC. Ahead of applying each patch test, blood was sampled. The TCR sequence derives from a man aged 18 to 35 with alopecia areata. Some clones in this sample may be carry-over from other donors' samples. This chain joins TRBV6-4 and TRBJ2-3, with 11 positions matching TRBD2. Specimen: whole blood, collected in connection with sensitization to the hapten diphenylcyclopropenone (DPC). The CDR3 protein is CASSSSGGTTDTQYF. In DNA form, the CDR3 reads TGTGCCAGCAGCTCTAGCGGGGGGACCACAGATACGCAGTATTTT.